The 16 T cell receptor beta chains given below trace back to one sample, sequenced in a study of T cell changes during pregnancy in multiple sclerosis. Sequencing was performed with immunoSEQ multiplex PCR; in TCRdb, only in-frame clones are kept and a portion is missing. Of approximately 88,000 clones listed, roughly 91% were seen once; the top ten hold around 4.1%. The sample here was peripheral blood, taken in the first trimester of pregnancy. The receptor source for this set is a female donor with multiple sclerosis, enrolled in a pregnancy study.

This chain joins TRBV30 and TRBJ2-3, with D maybe TRBD2 (5 bases). Trimming removed 0 bases at V and 0 bases at J, with 10 bases between. This CDR3 has 15 residues. Looked up from germline, CDR1 is GTSNPN and CDR2 is SVGIG (reference sequence). CDR3 sequence reads: CAWSVGGHSTDTQYF. CDR3 nucleotides: TGTGCCTGGAGTGTAGGCGGGCATAGCACAGATACGCAGTATTTT.

The chain's CDR3 is CASSLGPGGRETQYF. CDR3 sequence (DNA): TGTGCCAGCAGCTTAGGTCCGGGGGGCCGAGAGACCCAGTACTTC. This chain joins TRBV11-2 and TRBJ2-5; possible D gene TRBD2, 7 bases. The germline V gene encodes CDR1 SGHAT and CDR2 FQNNGV. V lost 1 base and J lost 4, with 13 bases in between. The CDR3 runs to 15 residues.

The CDR3 DNA reads TGTGCCAGCAGCGGACTGGACCGGGCCCGCGGAGGCTACACCTTC. This translates into CASSGLDRARGGYTF. This chain uses TRBV11-2 with TRBJ1-2; D gene uncertain. V lost 5 bases and J lost 8, with 21 bases in between. From germline, CDR1 is SGHAT and CDR2 FQNNGV. The CDR3 contains 15 residues. Complete variable domain (other parts from reference TRBV11-2 and TRBJ1-2): EAGVAQSPRYKIIEKRQSVAFWCNPISGHATLYWYQQILGQGPKLLIQFQNNGVVDDSQLPKDRFSAERLKGVDSTLKIQPAKLEDSAVYLCASSGLDRARGGYTFGSGTRLTVV.

The CDR3 reads CAISEPTSGETQYF. DNA for the CDR3: TGTGCCATCAGTGAACCGACCTCCGGGGAGACCCAGTACTTC. The V call is TRBV10-3, the J call TRBJ2-5; the D is unclear. Germline V gene data show CDR1 as ENHRY and CDR2 as SYGVKD. CDR3 length: 14 amino acids. Trimming removed 3 bases at V and 5 bases at J, with 13 bases between.

This sequence joins TRBV19 and TRBJ2-2, with 8 positions matching TRBD1. Germline CDR1 LNHDA, CDR2 SQIVND (reference sequence). The CDR3 sequence is 15 residues long. V shed 6 bases, J shed 6 bases, and the junction held 9 bases outside the gene matches. CDR3 amino acids: CASRKVGQGPGELFF. CDR3 sequence (DNA): TGTGCCAGTAGAAAAGTAGGACAGGGACCCGGGGAGCTGTTTTTT.

V gene TRBV9 combines with J gene TRBJ2-7, with a tentative D call TRBD1 (6 bases). Trimming pared 3 bases from V and 6 bases from J, leaving 19 bases between. Germline V lookup: CDR1 SGDLS, CDR2 YYNGEE. This CDR3 is 15 amino acids long. As DNA, the CDR3 is TGTGCCAGCAGCGCAGAGACAGGTCGGACCAGCGAGCAGTACTTC. Amino acids: CASSAETGRTSEQYF.

The chain's CDR3 is CASSDRDRGWDEQFF. CDR3 DNA: TGTGCCAGCAGCGACCGGGACAGGGGGTGGGATGAGCAGTTCTTC. The gene calls are TRBV5-6 and TRBJ2-1; 11 positions match TRBD1. This CDR3 spans 15 amino acids. V shed 4 bases and J 8 bases; nucleotides not matched to a gene: 8. Germline lookup yields CDR1 SGHDT and CDR2 YYEEEE. Full variable domain (missing parts from reference TRBV5-6 and TRBJ2-1): DAGVTQSPTHLIKTRGQQVTLRCSPKSGHDTVSWYQQALGQGPQFIFQYYEEEERQRGNFPDRFSGHQFPNYSSELNVNALLLGDSALYLCASSDRDRGWDEQFFGPGTRLTVL.

This chain uses TRBV9 with TRBJ2-2, with 8 positions matching TRBD1. Germline values: CDR1 SGDLS, CDR2 YYNGEE. Unmatched junction bases numbered 14, after V lost 6 bases and J lost 4 bases. The CDR3 covers 17 residues. The CDR3 region is CASTSNLGQGSTGELFF. CDR3 coding DNA: TGTGCCAGCACGTCGAACCTAGGACAGGGCAGCACCGGGGAGCTGTTTTTT.

CDR3 in DNA: TGTGCCAGCAGGGAGGGGACAGGGGTCTACGAGCAGTACTTC. It encodes CASREGTGVYEQYF. V usage is TRBV2 and J usage is TRBJ2-7, with 10 bases that match TRBD1. The germline gives CDR1 SNHLY, CDR2 FYNNEI. This CDR3 has 14 amino acids. The V segment lost 6 bases and the J segment 3 bases; nucleotides outside the gene matches: 5.

The V and J genes are TRBV6-5 and TRBJ2-7; 7 positions match TRBD1. CDR1 is MNHEY and CDR2 is SVGAGI in the germline V gene. The J segment lost 4 bases and the V segment lost 5 bases, leaving 8 bases of the junction unmatched. CDR3 length: 14 residues. The CDR3 here is CASSLYRGPYEQYF. As DNA, the CDR3 is TGTGCCAGCAGTCTGTACAGGGGCCCATACGAGCAGTACTTC.

The J gene is TRBJ2-7, the V gene TRBV6-1; possibly TRBD2 for D (5 bases). The germline CDR1 and CDR2 sequences are MNHNS and SASEGT. The CDR3 has 13 residues. The V gene lost 2 bases and the J gene lost 5 bases, with 10 bases spanning the gap. CDR3 nucleotide sequence: TGTGCCAGCAGTGAAACTAACGGGGACGAGCAGTACTTC. Translating it yields CASSETNGDEQYF.

This chain connects TRBV4-1 to TRBJ2-3, with a tentative D call TRBD2 (6 bases). The CDR3 is 15 amino acids. Germline CDR1 reads MGHRA; CDR2 reads YSYEKL. V lost 1 base, J lost 2 bases, and 10 bases lay in between. Written as DNA, the CDR3 is TGCGCCAGCAGCCAAGTGCGGGATACCACAGATACGCAGTATTTT. Protein sequence: CASSQVRDTTDTQYF.

CDR3 DNA sequence: TGTGCCACCACAGGTACCTACGAGCAGTACTTC. It yields the protein CATTGTYEQYF. The rearrangement uses TRBV10-3 and TRBJ2-7, with a tentative D call TRBD1 (5 bases). Trimming took off 10 bases at V and 2 bases at J, with 9 bases between the two ends. The CDR3 length is 11 residues. Germline values: CDR1 ENHRY, CDR2 SYGVKD.

The chain links TRBV10-3 to TRBJ2-5, with TRBD1 as a possible D gene (5 bases). V lost 3 bases to trimming and J lost 9 bases, with 14 bases between them. Per germline, CDR1 ENHRY and CDR2 SYGVKD. The CDR3 has 13 residues. The CDR3 bases are TGTGCCATCAGTGACCAGGGTTATGATGCCCAGTACTTC. Its translation: CAISDQGYDAQYF.

The rearrangement joins TRBV6-4 to TRBJ2-3, with 7 bases aligning to TRBD2. The ends lost 6 bases at V and 6 bases at J; junction bases unmatched: 3. The CDR3 covers 12 residues. Germline V gene data show CDR1 as MRHNA and CDR2 as SNTAGT. DNA for the CDR3: TGTGCCAGCAGCCACGGGGGGGATACGCAGTATTTT. Its protein product is CASSHGGDTQYF.

V gene TRBV6-6 combines with J gene TRBJ1-5; TRBD1 matches at 7 bases. The CDR3 is made up of 12 amino acids. Trimming at V came to 7 bases and at J to 6 bases, leaving 3 bases not matched to a gene. CDR1 and CDR2 (germline): MNHNY, SVGAGI (reference sequence). Here the CDR3 reads CASNSGGQPQHF. In nucleotides, the CDR3 is TGTGCCAGCAACTCAGGGGGTCAGCCCCAGCATTTT.